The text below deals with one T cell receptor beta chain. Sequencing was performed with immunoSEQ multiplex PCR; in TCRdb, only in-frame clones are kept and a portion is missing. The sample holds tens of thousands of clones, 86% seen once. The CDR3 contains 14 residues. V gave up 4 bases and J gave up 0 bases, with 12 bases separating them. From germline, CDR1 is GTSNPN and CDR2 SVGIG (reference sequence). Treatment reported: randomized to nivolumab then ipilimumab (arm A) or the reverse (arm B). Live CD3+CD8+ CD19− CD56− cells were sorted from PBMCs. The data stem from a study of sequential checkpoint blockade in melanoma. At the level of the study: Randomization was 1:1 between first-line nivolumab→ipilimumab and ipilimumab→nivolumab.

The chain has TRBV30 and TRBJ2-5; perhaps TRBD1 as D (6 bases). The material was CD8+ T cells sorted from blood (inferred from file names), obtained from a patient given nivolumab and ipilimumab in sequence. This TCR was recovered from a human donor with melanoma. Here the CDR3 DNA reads TGTGCCTGGAAAAGGGGGAACTACCAAGAGACCCAGTACTTC. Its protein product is CAWKRGNYQETQYF.